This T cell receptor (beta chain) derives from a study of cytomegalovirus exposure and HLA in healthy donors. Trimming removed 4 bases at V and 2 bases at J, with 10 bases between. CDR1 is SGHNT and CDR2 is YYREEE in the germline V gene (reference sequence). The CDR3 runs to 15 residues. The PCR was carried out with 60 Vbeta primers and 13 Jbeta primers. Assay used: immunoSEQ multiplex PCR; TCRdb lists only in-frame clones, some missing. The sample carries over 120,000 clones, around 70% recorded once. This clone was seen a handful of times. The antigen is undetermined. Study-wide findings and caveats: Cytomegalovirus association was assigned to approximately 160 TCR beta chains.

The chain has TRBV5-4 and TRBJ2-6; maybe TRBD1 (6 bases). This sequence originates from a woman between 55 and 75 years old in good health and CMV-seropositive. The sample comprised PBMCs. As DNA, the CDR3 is TGTGCCAGCAGCATTGGACAGACTGGGGCCAACGTCCTGACTTTC. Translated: CASSIGQTGANVLTF.